The 30 T cell receptor beta chains presented below share a single source sample, sequenced in a study of T cell responses to AZD1222 COVID-19 vaccine. Produced via immunoSEQ multiplex PCR; TCRdb's table is partial and in-frame only. The sample gives some 180,000 clones, around 90% of which show up once; about 0.53% is in the top ten. Sequencing was performed on peripheral blood, taken on day 0 of AZD1222 vaccination. These receptor sequences come from an adult in good health.

The V gene is TRBV4-3, the J gene TRBJ2-2, with D unclear. With 0 bases removed from V and 1 base from J, the gap between germline ends came to 3 bases. The germline CDR1 and CDR2 sequences are LGHNA and YSLEER. There are 14 residues in the CDR3. Written as DNA, the CDR3 is TGCGCCAGCAGCCAAGATGGGAACACCGGGGAGCTGTTTTTT. This translates into CASSQDGNTGELFF.

The genes are TRBV7-8 and TRBJ2-7; D not resolved. Germline V CDR1 and CDR2: SGHVS, FQNEAQ. The CDR3 loop spans 11 amino acids. The V end was cut by 5 bases, the J end by 0 bases, with 2 bases between. CDR3 DNA sequence: TGTGCCAGCAGCCCCTCCTACGAGCAGTACTTC. This translates into CASSPSYEQYF.

The chain joins TRBV5-8 to TRBJ1-6, with D maybe TRBD1 (6 bases). Germline-derived CDR1 and CDR2 are SGHTS and YDEGEE. V lost 4 bases and J lost 6, with 14 bases in between. The CDR3 consists of 15 residues. The CDR3 loop reads CASSIRTETNSPLHF. The CDR3 DNA sequence: TGTGCCAGCAGCATAAGGACAGAAACTAATTCACCCCTCCACTTT.

The chain links TRBV7-3 to TRBJ2-1; the D gene is possibly TRBD2 (5 bases). CDR3 length equals 16 residues. CDR1 SGHTA and CDR2 FQGTGA come from the germline V gene. V shed 1 base and J shed 7 bases, with 17 bases lying between them. In nucleotides, the CDR3 is TGTGCCAGCAGCTTAATGAGCTTGGCGGGCGGGAATGAGCAGTTCTTC. It codes for CASSLMSLAGGNEQFF.

The V gene is TRBV4-1, the J gene TRBJ1-1; D gene uncertain. Germline V gene data show CDR1 as MGHRA and CDR2 as YSYEKL. The V end was cut by 4 bases, the J end by 0 bases, with 18 bases between. The CDR3 has 17 residues. The CDR3 spells CASSLRAPTPMNTEAFF. The CDR3 nucleotides read TGCGCCAGCAGCCTCCGGGCGCCGACCCCCATGAACACTGAAGCTTTCTTT.

The V and J genes are TRBV7-2 and TRBJ2-1; D not certain. Per germline, CDR1 SGHTA and CDR2 FQGNSA. The CDR3 covers 14 residues. V shed 1 base and J shed 7 bases, with 11 bases lying between them. The CDR3 DNA reads TGTGCCAGCAGCTTAGGCACGACGGGTAATGAGCAGTTCTTC. Translation: CASSLGTTGNEQFF.

CDR3 amino acids: CASSIGQGHYEQYF. The CDR3 DNA sequence: TGTGCCAGTAGTATAGGACAGGGCCACTACGAGCAGTACTTC. The rearrangement joins TRBV19 to TRBJ2-7; 7 nucleotides agree with TRBD1. Trimming cost V 1 base and J 3 bases; bases outside gene matches: 3. CDR3 length equals 14 residues. Germline assignment: CDR1 LNHDA and CDR2 SQIVND (reference sequence).

This clone was picked up one time. The chain links TRBV5-1 to TRBJ1-2, with 10 bases matching TRBD1. V lost 0 bases and J lost 3; bases outside the gene matches: 8. Germline CDR1 is SGHRS and CDR2 is YFSETQ. The CDR3 is 17 amino acids. The chain's CDR3 is CASSLGFQGQGYYGYTF. Here the CDR3 DNA reads TGCGCCAGCAGCTTGGGATTTCAGGGACAGGGGTACTATGGCTACACCTTC.

The chain carries TRBV10-1 and TRBJ1-5; 7 nucleotides line up with TRBD1. The CDR3 contains 14 residues. CDR1 WNHNN and CDR2 SYGVQD come from the germline V gene (reference sequence). V was pared by 10 bases and J by 0 bases, with 6 bases of the junction left unmatched. CDR3 nucleotides: TGCGCCAAAGGGACAGTCGATAGCAATCAGCCCCAGCATTTT. Its translation is CAKGTVDSNQPQHF.

This chain joins TRBV6-4 and TRBJ1-1, with D unclear. This CDR3 comprises 13 residues. Germline CDR1 MRHNA, CDR2 SNTAGT. V was clipped by 0 bases and J by 3 bases, with 5 bases between them. The chain's CDR3 is CASSDSMDTEAFF. The CDR3 DNA reads TGTGCCAGCAGTGACTCCATGGACACTGAAGCTTTCTTT.

CDR3 in amino acids: CASSVGSAGGSRDTQYF. The CDR3 DNA reads TGTGCCAGCAGCGTAGGTTCCGCGGGGGGTTCTAGAGATACGCAGTATTTT. The rearrangement links TRBV9 to TRBJ2-3; TRBD2 aligns across 8 bases. Unmatched junction bases numbered 11, after V lost 0 bases and J lost 5 bases. The CDR3 sequence is 17 residues long. Germline values: CDR1 SGDLS, CDR2 YYNGEE.

In this sample, this clone turned up a few times. This chain joins TRBV11-2 and TRBJ1-1, with 11 positions matching TRBD1. The CDR3 has 15 amino acids. Germline lookup yields CDR1 SGHAT and CDR2 FQNNGV. V was clipped by 5 bases and J by 5 bases; unmatched bases: 7. The CDR3 is CASSRTGGLGTEAFF. CDR3 nucleotides: TGTGCCAGCAGCCGGACAGGGGGCTTGGGAACTGAAGCTTTCTTT.

This chain joins TRBV6-5 and TRBJ1-6; maybe TRBD1 (6 bases). Germline V gene data show CDR1 as MNHEY and CDR2 as SVGAGI. The CDR3 totals 16 residues. Trimming took off 1 base at V and 5 bases at J, with 12 bases between the two ends. The CDR3 sequence: CASSYWTGQNNSPLHF. The CDR3 nucleotides are TGTGCCAGCAGTTACTGGACGGGACAAAATAATTCACCCCTCCACTTT.

The V call is TRBV5-1, the J call TRBJ2-3; D unresolved. Germline CDR1 is SGHRS and CDR2 is YFSETQ. With 0 bases removed from V and 1 base from J, the gap between germline ends came to 12 bases. The CDR3 is 16 amino acids. The CDR3 region has the DNA TGCGCCAGCAGCTTGGGTGGCGCTCGAGGCACAGATACGCAGTATTTT. The encoded protein is CASSLGGARGTDTQYF.

There are a few counts of this clone. The chain uses TRBV6-6 and TRBJ2-2; D call uncertain. Germline CDR1 MNHNY, CDR2 SVGAGI (reference sequence). This CDR3 has 12 amino acids. V lost 2 bases to trimming and J lost 8 bases, with 6 bases between them. CDR3 protein: CASSYTQGELFF. The CDR3 region has the DNA TGTGCCAGCAGTTACACCCAGGGGGAGCTGTTTTTT.

The V call is TRBV3-1 (or the pseudogene TRBV3-2), the J call TRBJ1-4; no clear D gene. The germline V and J ends were trimmed by 1 base and 2 bases, with 11 bases remaining between them. This CDR3 is built from 16 residues. Germline values: CDR1 LGHDT, CDR2 YNNKEL (reference sequence). The CDR3 coding sequence is TGTGCCAGCAGCCAAGTCCTCAGGACCACTAATGAAAAACTGTTTTTT. Its protein is CASSQVLRTTNEKLFF.

The chain joins TRBV28 to TRBJ2-7, with D tentatively TRBD2 (5 bases). V dropped 8 bases and J dropped 6 bases, with 20 bases sitting between them. The CDR3 loop spans 14 amino acids. Germline CDR1 MDHEN, CDR2 SYDVKM. CDR3 coding DNA: TGTGCCAGCGGCGGTGGGCGGGCCCTAATCGAGCAGTACTTC. Residues: CASGGGRALIEQYF.

The genes are TRBV4-3 and TRBJ2-3; a possible D gene is TRBD1 (5 bases). This CDR3 region has 15 residues. V lost 0 bases, J lost 0 bases, and 7 bases lay in between. The germline gives CDR1 LGHNA, CDR2 YSLEER. CDR3 coding DNA: TGCGCCAGCAGCCAAGACAGGGCTAGCACAGATACGCAGTATTTT. Its translation is CASSQDRASTDTQYF.

The chain joins TRBV10-3 to TRBJ2-7; D is undetermined. Trimming pared 0 bases from V and 3 bases from J, leaving 3 bases between. Germline loops: CDR1 ENHRY, CDR2 SYGVKD. The CDR3 runs to 12 residues. The CDR3 reads CAISESGYEQYF. As DNA, the CDR3 is TGTGCCATCAGTGAGTCTGGCTACGAGCAGTACTTC.

The chain has TRBV24-1 and TRBJ2-5, with D possibly being TRBD2 (6 bases). This CDR3 is built from 13 residues. Deletions cut 0 bases from V and 9 bases from J, with 10 bases between. The germline gives CDR1 KGHDR, CDR2 SFDVKD. DNA for the CDR3: TGTGCCACCAGTGATTTGAGACTAGGAGCCCAGTACTTC. Its protein product is CATSDLRLGAQYF.

V is TRBV29-1 and J is TRBJ2-1; D may be TRBD2 (7 bases). This CDR3 has 17 residues. Germline CDR1 SQVTM, CDR2 ANQGSEA. The V and J ends lost 6 bases and 4 bases respectively, with 25 bases between them. The CDR3 sequence is CSVEGGTGTGIYNEQFF. CDR3 nucleotide sequence: TGCAGCGTCGAGGGGGGGACCGGGACCGGGATTTACAATGAGCAGTTCTTC.

The rearrangement uses TRBV5-1 and TRBJ2-7; no definite D call. The V gene's germline CDR1 is SGHRS and CDR2 YFSETQ. This CDR3 spans 13 amino acids. Between the trimmed V and J ends, which lost 4 bases and 4 bases, there was a span of 12 bases. The CDR3 DNA sequence: TGCGCCAGCAGCCATTTGGGCCTTTACGAGCAGTACTTC. The encoded protein is CASSHLGLYEQYF. The complete variable domain, with remaining parts taken from reference TRBV5-1 and TRBJ2-7, reads KAGVTQTPRYLIKTRGQQVTLSCSPISGHRSVSWYQQTPGQGLQFLFEYFSETQRNKGNFPGRFSGRQFSNSRSEMNVSTLELGDSALYLCASSHLGLYEQYFGPGTRLTVT.

The rearrangement joins TRBV2 to TRBJ2-7; D not resolved. The CDR3 loop spans 16 amino acids. V lost 5 bases and J 0 bases, leaving 17 bases between the germline ends. Germline CDR1 is SNHLY and CDR2 is FYNNEI. CDR3 in amino acids: CASSWPRQMSSYEQYF. The CDR3 DNA is TGTGCCAGCAGTTGGCCCCGGCAAATGAGCTCCTACGAGCAGTACTTC.

The chain recombines TRBV7-9 with TRBJ1-2; D not resolved. V lost 5 bases and J lost 5, with 9 bases in between. The germline V gene has CDR1 SEHNR and CDR2 FQNEAQ (reference sequence). The CDR3 extends over 12 amino acids. Here the CDR3 reads CASSQEAYGYTF. In nucleotides, the CDR3 is TGTGCCAGCAGCCAGGAGGCTTATGGCTACACCTTC.

The chain carries TRBV11-2 and TRBJ2-7; 8 positions match TRBD1. The germline V gene has CDR1 SGHAT and CDR2 FQNNGV. With 6 bases clipped from V and 1 base from J, the junction kept 11 bases outside the gene matches. This CDR3 is built from 16 residues. CDR3 region: CASSPSRTGPSYEQYF. In DNA form, the CDR3 reads TGTGCCAGCAGTCCCTCCCGGACAGGGCCTTCCTACGAGCAGTACTTC. Full variable domain (missing parts from reference TRBV11-2 and TRBJ2-7): EAGVAQSPRYKIIEKRQSVAFWCNPISGHATLYWYQQILGQGPKLLIQFQNNGVVDDSQLPKDRFSAERLKGVDSTLKIQPAKLEDSAVYLCASSPSRTGPSYEQYFGPGTRLTVT.

The rearrangement uses TRBV24-1 and TRBJ2-2; 12 bases match TRBD1. The CDR3 is made up of 17 amino acids. The ends lost 1 base at V and 7 bases at J; junction bases unmatched: 6. The germline gives CDR1 KGHDR, CDR2 SFDVKD. The CDR3 sequence: CATSDFPGQGAGGELFF. The CDR3 nucleotides are TGTGCCACCAGTGATTTCCCGGGACAGGGGGCTGGCGGGGAGCTGTTTTTT.

The chain employs TRBV4-1 and TRBJ2-1; D unresolved. In germline, CDR1 is MGHRA, CDR2 YSYEKL. V shed 0 bases and J shed 0 bases, with 9 bases lying between them. There are 16 residues in the CDR3. The CDR3 protein is CASSQEPGNSYNEQFF. The CDR3, as DNA: TGCGCCAGCAGCCAAGAACCCGGAAACTCCTACAATGAGCAGTTCTTC.

The gene calls are TRBV2 and TRBJ1-1; D is undetermined. The CDR3 has 11 residues. V was pared by 3 bases and J by 3 bases, with 2 bases between. Germline CDR1 reads SNHLY; CDR2 reads FYNNEI. The CDR3 protein is CASSDYTEAFF. The CDR3 nucleotides are TGTGCCAGCAGTGATTACACTGAAGCTTTCTTT.

This chain connects TRBV7-9 to TRBJ2-3; 12 nucleotides agree with TRBD2. The CDR3 loop spans 19 amino acids. J gave up 2 bases and V 5 bases, and 14 bases lay outside the gene matches. Germline-derived CDR1 and CDR2 are SEHNR and FQNEAQ (reference sequence). Here the CDR3 DNA reads TGTGCCAGCAGCGTTGGACTTGCTGGACTAGCGGGGCTCACAGATACGCAGTATTTT. Protein product: CASSVGLAGLAGLTDTQYF.

J is TRBJ2-1 and V is TRBV18, with TRBD1 matching 7 bases. With V trimmed by 3 bases and J by 2 bases, 7 bases remained unmatched. Germline lookup yields CDR1 KGHSH and CDR2 LQKENI. The CDR3 sequence is 16 residues long. CDR3 bases: TGTGCCAGCTCACCCGGACAGGACCCCACCTACAATGAGCAGTTCTTC. Its protein product is CASSPGQDPTYNEQFF. Filled out from reference TRBV18 and TRBJ2-1, the complete variable domain reads NAGVMQNPRHLVRRRGQEARLRCSPMKGHSHVYWYRQLPEEGLKFMVYLQKENIIDESGMPKERFSAEFPKEGPSILRIQQVVRGDSAAYFCASSPGQDPTYNEQFFGPGTRLTVL.